Each of the 16 T cell receptor beta chains below was sequenced from the same sample in a study of metastatic and nonmetastatic thyroid tumors. Prior to thyroid surgery, none of the patients had received any treatment. Via MiXCR, TCRdb re-called the PCR reads. Of 40,000 to 50,000 clones listed, 4% to 5% were seen once; the top ten hold about a tenth. The sample comprised blood. These receptors originate from a female donor with papillary thyroid cancer or a benign thyroid nodule (not recorded which). Some clones in this sample may be carry-over from other donors' samples.

This clone has a count of ten or more. In nucleotides, the CDR3 is TGTGCCAGTAGTATCGGACTCGCCAATGAGCAGTTCTTC. It yields the protein CASSIGLANEQFF. The J gene is TRBJ2-1, the V gene TRBV19; a weak D match, TRBD2 (5 bases). The germline V gene has CDR1 LNHDA and CDR2 SQIVND (reference sequence). This CDR3 is 13 amino acids long. Trimming cost V 3 bases and J 6 bases, with 9 bases left between them.

In this sample, this clone turned up many times. The chain links TRBV6-4 to TRBJ2-1, with 7 bases identical to TRBD2. Trimming removed 2 bases from V and 7 bases from J; junction bases left unmatched: 8. Germline V gene data show CDR1 as MRHNA and CDR2 as SNTAGT. This CDR3 region has 15 residues. CDR3 sequence (DNA): TGTGCCAGCAGTGACGGATCGGGAGGTGGTAATGAGCAGTTCTTC. Translation gives CASSDGSGGGNEQFF.

This clone occurred a few times. The J gene is TRBJ1-5, the V gene TRBV6-1; D is perhaps TRBD1 (5 bases). This CDR3 has 14 amino acids. From germline, CDR1 is MNHNS and CDR2 SASEGT. Trimming cost V 7 bases and J 6 bases, with 16 bases left between them. DNA for the CDR3: TGTGCCAGCACCAGCGGGGGGGAGGTTCAGCCCCAGCATTTT. Translated, it gives CASTSGGEVQPQHF.

This clone is categorized as medium-sized. This chain uses TRBV6-1 with TRBJ1-2; D unclear. The V gene lost 1 base and the J gene lost 4 bases, with 13 bases spanning the gap. This CDR3 is 15 amino acids long. Germline loops: CDR1 MNHNS, CDR2 SASEGT. The CDR3 nucleotides are TGTGCCAGCAGTGAAGTCGGCGACACAGTCTATGGCTACACCTTC. Protein sequence: CASSEVGDTVYGYTF.

For this clone: One end of the junction fails to match germline, which may point to a read error. J is TRBJ2-7 and V is TRBV2; TRBD2 agrees at 8 bases. The CDR3 contains 17 residues. Germline values: CDR1 SNHLY, CDR2 FYNNEI. Here the CDR3 DNA reads TGTACCAGCAGTGAGCCTCTAGGACTAGCTCTCGTGGCCGAGCAGTACTTC. Amino acid sequence: CTSSEPLGLALVAEQYF.

The chain links TRBV6-2 or TRBV6-3 to TRBJ2-3, with D hard to call. The CDR3 has 15 amino acids. V dropped 0 bases and J dropped 2 bases, with 9 bases sitting between them. Germline CDR1 reads MNHEY; CDR2 reads SVGEGT. For the CDR3, the DNA is TGTGCCAGCAGTTACTCAATATCCCTCACAGATACGCAGTATTTT. Its translation: CASSYSISLTDTQYF.

The genes are TRBV6-9 and TRBJ1-1; D is unresolved. The CDR3 has 14 residues. The ends were cut back, 3 bases at V and 8 bases at J, with 16 bases in the middle. The V gene's germline CDR1 is MNHGY and CDR2 SVAAGI. CDR3 coding DNA: TGTGCCAGCAGTTACTCGAAGGTTTGGCTAGAAGCTTTCTTT. This sequence encodes CASSYSKVWLEAFF.

This clone has ten or more counts. The V call is TRBV4-1, the J call TRBJ1-1; the D is unclear. V was shortened by 0 bases and J by 1 base, with 6 bases between the two germline ends. CDR1 is MGHRA, CDR2 YSYEKL, per germline. The CDR3 consists of 14 residues. The CDR3 here is CASSQDRGNTEAFF. In DNA form, the CDR3 reads TGCGCCAGCAGCCAAGACCGGGGGAACACTGAAGCTTTCTTT.

This clone was detected once. The chain has TRBV3-1 and TRBJ2-1; 10 bases align to TRBD2. This CDR3 spans 21 amino acids. Germline CDR1 is LGHDT and CDR2 is YNNKEL (reference sequence). The ends lost 0 bases at V and 2 bases at J; junction bases unmatched: 16. In DNA form, the CDR3 reads TGTGCCAGCAGCCAAGAGATCTCTAGCGGGAGACACACTCGGGCCTACAATGAGCAGTTCTTC. It is translated as CASSQEISSGRHTRAYNEQFF.

A few counts support this clone. This chain uses TRBV6-1 with TRBJ2-1, with 12 bases lining up with TRBD2. The J segment lost 10 bases and the V segment lost 6 bases, leaving 7 bases of the junction unmatched. Germline assignment: CDR1 MNHNS and CDR2 SASEGT. This CDR3 has 14 amino acids. This chain's CDR3 is CASRSSGRAGEQFF. The CDR3 nucleotides are TGTGCCAGCAGGTCTAGCGGGAGGGCAGGAGAGCAGTTCTTC.

This clone was picked up one time. J is TRBJ2-4 and V is TRBV18, with 9 bases lining up with TRBD1. The CDR3 covers 14 residues. The J segment lost 8 bases and the V segment lost 6 bases, leaving 8 bases of the junction unmatched. Germline CDR1 reads KGHSH; CDR2 reads LQKENI. CDR3 nucleotide sequence: TGTGCCAGCTCGCCTACAGGGGGCGTAGACATTCAGTACTTC. Encoded protein: CASSPTGGVDIQYF.

This clone was found many times. The genes are TRBV24-1 and TRBJ1-5; D is unresolved. Deletions cut 6 bases from V and 5 bases from J, with 10 bases between. There are 13 residues in the CDR3. In germline, CDR1 is KGHDR, CDR2 SFDVKD. CDR3 DNA sequence: TGTGCCACCAGTATGGGCAGAGATCAGCCCCAGCATTTT. Encoded protein: CATSMGRDQPQHF.

The chain employs TRBV12-3 or TRBV12-4 and TRBJ2-7, with D possibly called TRBD1 or TRBD2 (5 bases each). Trimming pared 5 bases from V and 0 bases from J, leaving 17 bases between. The CDR3 consists of 16 residues. The CDR3 DNA is TGTGCCAGCAGTGCTCCGGGACGGTCGAGCTCCTACGAGCAGTACTTC. As protein: CASSAPGRSSSYEQYF.

This clone was seen many times. The rearrangement links TRBV7-2 to TRBJ2-7, with 10 bases matching TRBD1. The CDR3 is made up of 15 amino acids. The germline CDR1 and CDR2 sequences are SGHTA and FQGNSA. The trim removed 7 bases at V and 3 bases at J, leaving 9 bases unmatched. CDR3 loop: CASISPTGGLYEQYF. CDR3 DNA: TGTGCCAGCATCTCCCCGACAGGGGGCCTCTACGAGCAGTACTTC.

The chain combines TRBV6-1 with TRBJ1-2; 10 bases map to TRBD1. CDR1 and CDR2 (germline): MNHNS, SASEGT. Losses at the gene ends were 8 bases for V and 6 bases for J; bases not matched to a gene: 9. The CDR3 contains 14 residues. As DNA, the CDR3 is TGTGCCAGCGTCCTGACAGGGGGCGCAGATGGCTACACCTTC. Its protein is CASVLTGGADGYTF.

This clone is labeled as medium-sized. This chain uses TRBV19 with TRBJ2-7; D call uncertain. Germline V gene lookup returns CDR1 LNHDA and CDR2 SQIVND (reference sequence). Trimming stripped 3 bases from V and 1 base from J, with 7 bases between. There are 13 residues in the CDR3. The CDR3, as DNA: TGTGCCAGTAGTATTCAGGTTTCCTACGAGCAGTACTTC. Translating it yields CASSIQVSYEQYF.